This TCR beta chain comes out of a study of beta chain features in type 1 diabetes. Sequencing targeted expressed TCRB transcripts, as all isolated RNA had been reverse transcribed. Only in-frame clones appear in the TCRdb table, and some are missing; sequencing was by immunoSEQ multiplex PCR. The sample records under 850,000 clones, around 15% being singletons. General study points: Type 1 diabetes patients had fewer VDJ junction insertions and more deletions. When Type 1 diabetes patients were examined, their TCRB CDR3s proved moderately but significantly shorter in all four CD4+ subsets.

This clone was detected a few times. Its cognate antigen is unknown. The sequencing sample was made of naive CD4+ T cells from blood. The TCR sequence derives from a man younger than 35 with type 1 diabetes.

CDR3 protein: CAWTDAGTDTQYF. CDR3 in DNA: TGTGCCTGGACGGACGCGGGGACAGATACGCAGTATTTT. This sequence joins TRBV30 and TRBJ2-3, with D possibly matching TRBD2 (6 bases). V was shortened by 4 bases and J by 3 bases, with 11 bases between the two germline ends. Germline values: CDR1 GTSNPN, CDR2 SVGIG (reference sequence). There are 13 residues in the CDR3.